These T cell receptor beta chains were read from a single sample in a study of blood T cells in healthy people across ages. TCRdb passed the 5' RACE reads through MiXCR, listing each CDR3 protein once. This table holds some 700,000 distinct CDR3 sequences, 20% to 25% found once. Sequenced: blood. The receptors were sampled from an older man in good health. Each CDR3 is given with its conserved first and last residue. Fields, in order: V gene, D gene, J gene, clone size, CDR3 DNA, CDR3 protein. D genes are given only for firm matches. The listing skips clone size in some rows; elsewhere it reads once, few, many or a size class.

TRBV27	NA	TRBJ2-5	many	TGTGCCAGCAGCATGGGACCCAGCGGGGAGACCCAGTACTTC	CASSMGPSGETQYF
TRBV20-1	TRBD1	TRBJ1-5	few	TGCAGTGCTAGAGGCCAGGGGGCTGGTCAGCCCCAGCATTTT	CSARGQGAGQPQHF
TRBV5-5	NA	TRBJ1-5	NA	TGTGCCAGCAGGGAAGGCCTTGTAAGAGGGCAGGCCCAGCATTTT	CASREGLVRGQAQHF
TRBV12-3/TRBV12-4	TRBD2	TRBJ2-5	many	TGTGCCAGCAGTTTGACTAGCGGGAGACAAGAGACCCAGTACTTC	CASSLTSGRQETQYF
TRBV7-9	NA	TRBJ2-1	few	TGTGCCAGCAGCTTAGTAGCTGGGGACGTGATGAATGAGCAGTTCTTC	CASSLVAGDVMNEQFF
TRBV20-1	NA	TRBJ1-5	few	TGCAGTGCTATGGGGGGACCCAATCAGCCCCAGCATTTT	CSAMGGPNQPQHF
TRBV7-2	NA	TRBJ2-1	NA	TGTGCCAGCAGCTTAGTCCCTGGGGACTACAATGAGCAGTTCTTC	CASSLVPGDYNEQFF
TRBV12-3/TRBV12-4	TRBD1	TRBJ1-2	few	TGTGCCAGCAGCCCCGACAGGGTCGTGTATGGCTACACCTTC	CASSPDRVVYGYTF
TRBV20-1	NA	TRBJ2-7	few	TGCAGTGCTAGAGCCCCCTGGATCTCCTACGAGCAGTACTTC	CSARAPWISYEQYF
TRBV12-3/TRBV12-4	TRBD1	TRBJ1-5	NA	TGTGCCAGCAGTTACGGGACAGGGCTCGGCAATCAGCCCCAGCATTTT	CASSYGTGLGNQPQHF
TRBV28	NA	TRBJ2-7	NA	TGTGCCAGCAGTTCCCCCCAGAGGGGTAGGGACGAGCAGTACTTC	CASSSPQRGRDEQYF
TRBV19	NA	TRBJ2-5	few	TGTGCCAGTAGTATAGCAGGAGTCCAAGAGACCCAGTACTTC	CASSIAGVQETQYF
TRBV24-1	NA	TRBJ2-1	NA	TGTGCCACCAGTGATCTCCCGGGACCGTGGGGTGGTGAGCAGTTCTTC	CATSDLPGPWGGEQFF
TRBV2	NA	TRBJ2-5	many	TGTGCCAGCAGTCGGGGAATCCAAGAGACCCAGTACTTC	CASSRGIQETQYF
TRBV7-9	TRBD1	TRBJ2-5	NA	TGTGCCGGCAGGGGGCTGCAAGAGACCCAGTACTTC	CAGRGLQETQYF
TRBV20-1	NA	TRBJ1-1	few	TGCAGTGCTAGAGATTATGTGAGGGGAGGATCCACTGAAGCTTTCTTT	CSARDYVRGGSTEAFF
TRBV6-5	NA	TRBJ2-1	NA	TGTGCCAGCAGCCCCCTCAATCCGAATGAGCAGTTCTTC	CASSPLNPNEQFF
TRBV5-1	NA	TRBJ2-1	NA	TGCGCCAGCAGCTTGGGGGACCAGCTTGACGAGCAGTTCTTC	CASSLGDQLDEQFF
TRBV7-6	NA	TRBJ1-4	few	TGTGCCAGCAGACCGCTGGGGGTGAACGAAAAACTGTTTTTT	CASRPLGVNEKLFF
TRBV5-1	TRBD1	TRBJ1-4	many	TGCGCCAGCAGCCGGACAGGGGGAACTAATGAAAAACTGTTTTTT	CASSRTGGTNEKLFF
TRBV29-1	NA	TRBJ2-3	many	TGCAGCGTTGCCTACGATACGCAGTATTTT	CSVAYDTQYF
TRBV6-5	NA	TRBJ1-4	few	TGTGCCAGCAGAGAATTTCCAACTAATGAAAAACTGTTTTTT	CASREFPTNEKLFF
TRBV4-1	TRBD1	TRBJ2-1	few	TGCGCCAGCAGCCAAGCCGGGACAGGGGTCTATGAGCAGTTCTTC	CASSQAGTGVYEQFF
TRBV5-4	NA	TRBJ2-3	NA	TGTGCCAGCAGCTCCGGACAGAATACGCAGTATTTT	CASSSGQNTQYF
TRBV5-1	NA	TRBJ2-5	few	TGCGCCAGCAGCTTGGTTAGGGAGGCCCAGTACTTC	CASSLVREAQYF
TRBV10-3	NA	TRBJ2-1	NA	TGTGCCATCAGTGCCCGGGACAATGAGCAGTTCTTC	CAISARDNEQFF